This T cell receptor (beta chain) was sequenced in a study of blood T cell repertoires in COVID-19. Germline V gives CDR1 KGHDR, CDR2 SFDVKD. The CDR3 sequence is 16 residues long. V was trimmed by 0 bases and J by 3 bases, leaving 11 bases between them. In the authors' methods: Amplification of reference gene primers provided the estimated nucleated cell counts. Generated by immunoSEQ multiplex PCR, the TCRdb table keeps only in-frame clones and is missing some. V and J calls and clone size are given by that table; D and trimming were obtained from the DNA. The sample gives 150,000 to 200,000 clones, about four fifths of which show up once; roughly 1.9% is in the top ten.

The J gene is TRBJ2-1, the V gene TRBV24-1; D may be TRBD1 (5 bases). The material sequenced was peripheral blood. The TCR comes from a woman older than 75 with acute or convalescent COVID-19. The chain's CDR3 is CATSDLHGQDYNEQFF. DNA for the CDR3: TGTGCCACCAGTGATTTGCACGGACAAGACTACAATGAGCAGTTCTTC.